The 14 T cell receptor beta chains given below trace back to one sample, sequenced in a study of T cell repertoires in ileal Crohn's disease. Produced via immunoSEQ multiplex PCR; TCRdb's table is partial and in-frame only. The table lists 5,500 to 7,000 clones, 95% of them singletons. The sequencing input was ileal tissue. The receptors stem from an adult with Crohn's disease.

V and J are TRBV6-1 and TRBJ2-7, with no clear D. V lost 5 bases to trimming and J lost 3 bases, with 14 bases between them. CDR1 MNHNS and CDR2 SASEGT come from the germline V gene. CDR3 length equals 14 residues. This chain's CDR3 is CASSISPGGYEQYF. As DNA, the CDR3 is TGTGCCAGCAGTATAAGTCCCGGTGGCTACGAGCAGTACTTC.

The rearrangement uses TRBV9 and TRBJ1-1, with 8 bases lining up with TRBD1. The CDR3 runs to 16 residues. CDR1 and CDR2 from the germline V gene are SGDLS and YYNGEE. The V gene end was trimmed by 0 bases and the J gene end by 6 bases; junction bases not matched to a gene: 10. CDR3 residues: CASSVARGQGVSEAFF. CDR3 nucleotide sequence: TGTGCCAGCAGCGTAGCACGAGGACAGGGCGTTTCTGAAGCTTTCTTT.

The gene calls are TRBV27 and TRBJ1-2; TRBD1 aligns across 11 bases. The CDR3 is 15 amino acids. Germline CDR1 reads MNHEY; CDR2 reads SMNVEV (reference sequence). Trimming cost V 0 bases and J 8 bases; bases outside gene matches: 5. The CDR3 sequence is CASSLSGQGARGYTF. The DNA of the CDR3 is TGTGCCAGCAGTTTATCCGGACAGGGGGCGAGGGGCTACACCTTC.

This rearrangement joins TRBV29-1 to TRBJ2-7, with 9 bases fitting TRBD2. Unmatched junction bases numbered 8, after V lost 5 bases and J lost 0 bases. The CDR3 is 15 residues long. Germline V gene lookup returns CDR1 SQVTM and CDR2 ANQGSEA. The CDR3 nucleotides are TGCAGCGTTTGGCTAGCGGGGAAAAGCTCCTACGAGCAGTACTTC. It codes for CSVWLAGKSSYEQYF.

The gene calls are TRBV2 and TRBJ1-1, with unresolved D. V lost 6 bases and J 1 base, leaving 9 bases between the germline ends. The CDR3 length is 13 residues. The germline CDR1 and CDR2 sequences are SNHLY and FYNNEI. CDR3 protein: CASRREENTEAFF. In DNA, the CDR3 is TGTGCCAGCAGACGGGAAGAGAACACTGAAGCTTTCTTT.

The chain carries TRBV19 and TRBJ1-2; TRBD1 matches 8 bases. CDR1 and CDR2 (germline): LNHDA, SQIVND (reference sequence). The CDR3 has 13 residues. V lost 6 bases, J lost 4 bases, and 4 bases stayed unmatched. The CDR3 coding sequence is TGTGCCAGTAGGCTAGGACAGGGCTATGGCTACACCTTC. Protein: CASRLGQGYGYTF.

The chain has TRBV4-3 and TRBJ2-1, with TRBD2 matching 10 bases. The J segment lost 5 bases and the V segment lost 4 bases, leaving 17 bases of the junction unmatched. The germline gives CDR1 LGHNA, CDR2 YSLEER. The CDR3 has 19 amino acids. This CDR3 reads CASSPAASGGQRTDNEQFF. The CDR3 bases are TGCGCCAGCAGCCCTGCTGCTAGCGGGGGCCAGAGGACTGACAATGAGCAGTTCTTC.

The chain is built from TRBV7-6 and TRBJ2-1; D unresolved. The germline V and J ends were trimmed by 0 bases and 0 bases, with 18 bases remaining between them. CDR1 and CDR2 from the germline V gene are SGHVS and FNYEAQ. This CDR3 has 19 residues. The CDR3 DNA reads TGTGCCAGCAGCTTAGCGCTTAAAAGCGCTCACCGCTCCTACAATGAGCAGTTCTTC. It yields the protein CASSLALKSAHRSYNEQFF.

The chain couples TRBV28 to TRBJ2-1; no clear D gene. The CDR3 covers 11 residues. CDR1 is MDHEN, CDR2 SYDVKM, per germline. V was clipped by 1 base and J by 10 bases, with 5 bases between them. The CDR3 is CASSLFSEQFF. CDR3 bases: TGTGCCAGCAGTTTATTTAGCGAGCAGTTCTTC.

DNA of the CDR3: TGTGCCAGAAGCCTCAGGACAGACCGGGGCGTCTACACCTTC. Its protein is CARSLRTDRGVYTF. The chain combines TRBV5-3 with TRBJ1-2; D might be TRBD1 (6 bases). TRBV5-3 falls under the ORF class, with uncertain function. This CDR3 contains 14 residues. Trimming pared 4 bases from V and 10 bases from J, leaving 20 bases between.

The rearrangement links TRBV5-1 to TRBJ2-7; TRBD1 agrees at 10 bases. Germline assignment: CDR1 SGHRS and CDR2 YFSETQ. V gave up 3 bases and J gave up 3 bases; unmatched junction bases: 6. This CDR3 comprises 15 residues. The CDR3 protein is CASSSPGQGSYEQYF. As DNA, the CDR3 is TGCGCCAGCAGCTCCCCGGGACAGGGGAGCTACGAGCAGTACTTC.

This clone was detected only a few times. This chain links TRBV7-6 with TRBJ1-2, with D unclear. The CDR3 consists of 11 residues. The V and J ends lost 10 bases and 6 bases respectively, with 12 bases between them. CDR1 and CDR2 (germline): SGHVS, FNYEAQ. The DNA of the CDR3 is TGTGCCACGTGGGGAGGTGATGGCTACACCTTC. Protein product: CATWGGDGYTF.

This clone showed up just once. The J gene is TRBJ1-2, the V gene TRBV5-4; 7 bases map to TRBD1. After removal of 3 bases from V and 3 bases from J, the junction contained 8 bases not matched to a gene. Germline-derived CDR1 and CDR2 are SGHNT and YYREEE (reference sequence). The CDR3 is made up of 15 amino acids. This chain's CDR3 is CASSSAGGSDYGYTF. CDR3 sequence (DNA): TGTGCCAGCAGCTCCGCAGGGGGGTCTGACTATGGCTACACCTTC.

The V gene is TRBV2, the J gene TRBJ2-2, with 7 positions matching TRBD2. The germline gives CDR1 SNHLY, CDR2 FYNNEI. With V trimmed by 8 bases and J by 2 bases, 5 bases remained unmatched. The CDR3 is 14 residues long. The CDR3 coding sequence is TGTGCCAGCTTTCGGGGGGAAAACACCGGGGAGCTGTTTTTT. This gives the protein CASFRGENTGELFF.